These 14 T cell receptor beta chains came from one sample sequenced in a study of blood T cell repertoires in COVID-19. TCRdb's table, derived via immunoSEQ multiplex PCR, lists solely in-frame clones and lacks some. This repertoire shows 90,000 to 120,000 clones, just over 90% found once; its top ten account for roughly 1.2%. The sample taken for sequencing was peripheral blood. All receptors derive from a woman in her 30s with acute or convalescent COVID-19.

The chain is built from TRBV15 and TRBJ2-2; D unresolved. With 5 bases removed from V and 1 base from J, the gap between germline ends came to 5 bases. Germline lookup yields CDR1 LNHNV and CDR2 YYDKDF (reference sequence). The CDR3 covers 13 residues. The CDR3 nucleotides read TGTGCCACCAGCCCAGGGAACACCGGGGAGCTGTTTTTT. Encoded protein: CATSPGNTGELFF.

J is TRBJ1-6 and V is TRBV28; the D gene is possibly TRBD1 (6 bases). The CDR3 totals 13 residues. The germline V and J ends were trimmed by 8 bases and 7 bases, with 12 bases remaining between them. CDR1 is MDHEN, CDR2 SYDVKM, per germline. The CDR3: CASRDTLNSPLHF. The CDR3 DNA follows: TGTGCCAGCCGGGACACATTAAATTCACCCCTCCACTTT.

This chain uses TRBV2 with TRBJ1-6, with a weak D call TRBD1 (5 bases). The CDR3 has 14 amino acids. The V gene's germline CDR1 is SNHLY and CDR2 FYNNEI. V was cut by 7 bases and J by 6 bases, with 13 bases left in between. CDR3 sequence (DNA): TGTGCCAGCAAGCTAACAGGCCCTAATTCACCCCTCCACTTT. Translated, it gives CASKLTGPNSPLHF.

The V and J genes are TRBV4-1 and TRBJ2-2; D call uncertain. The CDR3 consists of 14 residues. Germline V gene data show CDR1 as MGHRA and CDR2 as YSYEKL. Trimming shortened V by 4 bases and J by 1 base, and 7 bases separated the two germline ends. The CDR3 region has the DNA TGCGCCAGCAGCCTAACACGGAACACCGGGGAGCTGTTTTTT. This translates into CASSLTRNTGELFF.

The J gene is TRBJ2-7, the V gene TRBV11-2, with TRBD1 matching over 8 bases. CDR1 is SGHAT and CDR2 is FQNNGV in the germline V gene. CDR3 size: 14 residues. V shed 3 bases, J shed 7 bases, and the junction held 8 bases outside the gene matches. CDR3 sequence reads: CASSLGTGPTEQYF. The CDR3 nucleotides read TGTGCCAGCAGCTTGGGGACAGGACCCACGGAGCAGTACTTC.

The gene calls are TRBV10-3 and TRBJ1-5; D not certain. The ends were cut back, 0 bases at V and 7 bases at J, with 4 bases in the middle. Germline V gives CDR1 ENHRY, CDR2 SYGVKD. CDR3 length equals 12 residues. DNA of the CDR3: TGTGCCATCAGTGAGTCTATCCAGCCCCAGCATTTT. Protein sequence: CAISESIQPQHF.

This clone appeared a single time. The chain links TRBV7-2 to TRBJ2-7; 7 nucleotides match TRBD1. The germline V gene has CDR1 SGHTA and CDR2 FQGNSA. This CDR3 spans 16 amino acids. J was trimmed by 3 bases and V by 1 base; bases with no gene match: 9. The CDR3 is CASSLVGGQAYYEQYF. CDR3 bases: TGTGCCAGCAGCTTAGTAGGAGGACAGGCGTACTACGAGCAGTACTTC. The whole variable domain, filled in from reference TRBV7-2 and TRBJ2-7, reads GAGVSQSPSNKVTEKGKDVELRCDPISGHTALYWYRQSLGQGLEFLIYFQGNSAPDKSGLPSDRFSAERTGGSVSTLTIQRTQQEDSAVYLCASSLVGGQAYYEQYFGPGTRLTVT.

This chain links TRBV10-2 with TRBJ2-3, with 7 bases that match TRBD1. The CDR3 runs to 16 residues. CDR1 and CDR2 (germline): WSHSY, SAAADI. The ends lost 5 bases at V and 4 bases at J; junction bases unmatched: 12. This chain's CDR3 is CASSSDQTGYSDTQYF. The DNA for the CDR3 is TGCGCCAGCAGTAGTGACCAGACAGGGTACTCAGATACGCAGTATTTT.

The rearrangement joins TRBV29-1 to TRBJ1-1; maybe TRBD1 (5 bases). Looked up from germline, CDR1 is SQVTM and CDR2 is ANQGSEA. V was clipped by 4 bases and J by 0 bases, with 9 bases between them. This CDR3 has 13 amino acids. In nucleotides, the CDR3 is TGCAGCGTTGTAAGGGGTATGAACACTGAAGCTTTCTTT. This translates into CSVVRGMNTEAFF.

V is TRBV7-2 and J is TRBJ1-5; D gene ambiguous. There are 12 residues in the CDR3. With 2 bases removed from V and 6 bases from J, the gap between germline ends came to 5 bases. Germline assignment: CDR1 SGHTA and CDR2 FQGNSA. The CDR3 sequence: CASSLRSQPQHF. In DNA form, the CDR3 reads TGTGCCAGCAGCTTACGGTCTCAGCCCCAGCATTTT. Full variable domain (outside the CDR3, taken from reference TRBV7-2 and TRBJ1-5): GAGVSQSPSNKVTEKGKDVELRCDPISGHTALYWYRQSLGQGLEFLIYFQGNSAPDKSGLPSDRFSAERTGGSVSTLTIQRTQQEDSAVYLCASSLRSQPQHFGDGTRLSIL.

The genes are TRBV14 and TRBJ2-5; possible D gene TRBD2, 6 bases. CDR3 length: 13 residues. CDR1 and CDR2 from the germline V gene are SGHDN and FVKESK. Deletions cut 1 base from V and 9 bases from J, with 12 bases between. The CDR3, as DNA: TGTGCCAGCAGCCAAGGCCACGGGAGATCCCAGTACTTC. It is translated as CASSQGHGRSQYF.

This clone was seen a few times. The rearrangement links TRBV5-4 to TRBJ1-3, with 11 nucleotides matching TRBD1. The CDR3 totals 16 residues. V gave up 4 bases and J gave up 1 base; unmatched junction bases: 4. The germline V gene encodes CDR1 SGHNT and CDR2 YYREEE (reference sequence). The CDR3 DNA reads TGTGCCAGCAGCATAGGACAGGGGGCGTCTGGAAACACCATATATTTT. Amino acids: CASSIGQGASGNTIYF. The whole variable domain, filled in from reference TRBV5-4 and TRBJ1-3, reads ETGVTQSPTHLIKTRGQQVTLRCSSQSGHNTVSWYQQALGQGPQFIFQYYREEENGRGNFPPRFSGLQFPNYSSELNVNALELDDSALYLCASSIGQGASGNTIYFGEGSWLTVV.

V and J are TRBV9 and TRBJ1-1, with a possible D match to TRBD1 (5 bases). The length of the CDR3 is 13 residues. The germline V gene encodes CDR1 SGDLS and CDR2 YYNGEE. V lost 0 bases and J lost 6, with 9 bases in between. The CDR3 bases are TGTGCCAGCAGCGTAGGGGGAGGGGCTGAAGCTTTCTTT. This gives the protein CASSVGGGAEAFF.

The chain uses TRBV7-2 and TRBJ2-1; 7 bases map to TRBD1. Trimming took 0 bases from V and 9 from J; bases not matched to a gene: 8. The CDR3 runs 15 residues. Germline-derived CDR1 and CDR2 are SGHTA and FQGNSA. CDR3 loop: CASSLAVRRDSEQFF. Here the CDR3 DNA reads TGTGCCAGCAGCTTAGCGGTGCGTCGGGACAGTGAGCAGTTCTTC.